The clone carrying this TCR beta chain has only a few counts. Its specificity is unknown. TCRdb processed the 5' RACE reads anew with MiXCR; each CDR3 protein has one entry. The table has over 550,000 distinct CDR3 sequences, roughly 7.1% seen once; the top ten hold about 1.6%. The sample comes from a study of identical twins. V was shortened by 6 bases and J by 7 bases, with 12 bases between the two germline ends. There are 12 residues in the CDR3. The study, taken as a whole, reports: Among beta out-of-frame sequences, excess sharing between twins appeared weaker.

Another study also made use of these data, one on yellow fever vaccine responses in identical twins.

The rearrangement links TRBV12-3 or TRBV12-4 to TRBJ1-2; D unresolved. This TCR derives from a young woman in good health. Sequenced input: PBMCs. CDR3 bases: TGTGCCAGCAGAAAGGACGACCTTGGCTACACCTTC. As protein: CASRKDDLGYTF.